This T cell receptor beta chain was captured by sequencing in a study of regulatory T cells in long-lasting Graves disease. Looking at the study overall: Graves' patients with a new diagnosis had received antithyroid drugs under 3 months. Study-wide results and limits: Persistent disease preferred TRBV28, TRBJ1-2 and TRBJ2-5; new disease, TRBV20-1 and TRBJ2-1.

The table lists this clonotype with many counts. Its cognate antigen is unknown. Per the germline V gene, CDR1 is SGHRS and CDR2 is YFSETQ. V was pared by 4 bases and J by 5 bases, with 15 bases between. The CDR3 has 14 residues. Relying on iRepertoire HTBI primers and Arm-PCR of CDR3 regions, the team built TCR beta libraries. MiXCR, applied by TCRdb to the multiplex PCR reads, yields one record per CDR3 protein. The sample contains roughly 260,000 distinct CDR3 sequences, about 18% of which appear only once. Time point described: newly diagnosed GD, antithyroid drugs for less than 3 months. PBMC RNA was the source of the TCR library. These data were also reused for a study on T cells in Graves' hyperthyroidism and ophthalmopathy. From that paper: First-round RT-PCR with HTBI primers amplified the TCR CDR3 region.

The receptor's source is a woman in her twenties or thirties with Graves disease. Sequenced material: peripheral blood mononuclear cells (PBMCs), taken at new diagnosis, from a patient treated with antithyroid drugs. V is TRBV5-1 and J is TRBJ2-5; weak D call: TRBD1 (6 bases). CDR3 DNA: TGCGCCAGCAGCGAGTACAGGGAAGGTGAGACCCAGTACTTC. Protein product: CASSEYREGETQYF.